This T cell receptor (beta chain) was observed in a study of blood T cell repertoires in COVID-19 (dated by TCRdb to the early 2020s). About the investigation overall: Collaborator samples came from the United States, Italy and Spain and covered acute and convalescent phases of COVID-19. The prospective study material was composed of cDNA or gDNA derived from T cells, B-cell-depleted T cells, or PBMCs. The dataset comprised deeply sampled blood TCRbeta repertoires from subjects exposed to, actively infected with, or recovered from COVID-19. The repertoires were released in a freely available public database meant as a resource for research on the immune response to SARS-CoV-2. The samples were drawn from the first 160 participants of the ongoing ImmuneRACE study and from 1,200 or so subjects provided by 6 global collaborators. Nearly every sample came with metadata listing a de-identified subject ID, COVID-19 status, age in years and sex. Where HLA class I and class II types were available, the types were taken from metadata supplied by the sample provider, not from assay-based typing. What the work shows at the level of the full study, not this receptor alone: The amount of clinical and demographic metadata varied by source and participant and was provided uncurated.

In Seattle, one collaborating source enrolled patients while the infection was active and tracked those patients longitudinally over the course of disease. Collaborating institutions collected whole blood in K2EDTA tubes following their own protocols. For TCRbeta analysis, collaborator samples were shipped as frozen whole blood, as isolated PBMCs, or as DNA extracted from either sample type. TCRbeta CDR3 regions were amplified from genomic DNA by means of the immunoSEQ Assay, a bias-controlled multiplex PCR. The paper's processing steps were these. Within the assay, amplification of reference gene primers was used to estimate how many nucleated cells each sample contained. Sequence reads were collapsed and filtered to measure the absolute abundance of every unique TCRbeta CDR3 rearrangement. For each sample, productive Simpson clonality was calculated as the square root of Simpson's diversity index over productive rearrangements. TCRdb stores this immuneACCESS table with in-frame sequences only. Part of the clones is absent; in the studies checked, under half of the shortfall reflects unresolved V genes, and no reason is known for the rest. V, J and clone size were drawn from that table, and D and trimming were deduced from the DNA. The sample table holds about 200,000 clones, of which roughly 85% were seen once. The ten largest clonotypes hold over 2% of the sample.

The V end gives up 4 bases and the J end 3 bases, leaving 6 bases in the junction not matched to a gene. According to the germline V gene (reference sequence), CDR1 reads SGHNT and CDR2 reads YYREEE. The cysteine opens and the phenylalanine closes a CDR3 of 14 amino acids. Just CDR3 DNA is preserved here, 42 bases in frame from base 1. A remark on this clone: It lacks a known antigen. Base qualities were left out, and no much larger clone turns up one base away.

Sequencing was carried out using peripheral blood. The V gene is TRBV5-4 and the J gene is TRBJ1-2, and 7 junction bases match TRBD1. The receptor comes from a woman in her seventies with COVID-19, enrolled during active disease. Here is the DNA: TGTGCCAGCAGCCCATCGGGGACAGACTATGGCTACACCTTC. This codes for CASSPSGTDYGYTF.